The sequence of this TCR beta chain was determined in a study of blood T cells in healthy people across ages. Using a J-beta primer mix together with a sample-barcoded 5' primer, a second PCR was run for roughly 7 to 11 cycles. TCRdb re-analysed the 5' RACE reads in MiXCR, keeping a single row per CDR3 protein. The table records 660,000 or so distinct CDR3 sequences, roughly 53% of them present only once. Germline CDR1 reads MNHEY; CDR2 reads SMNVEV (reference sequence). Germline trimming cut 10 bases from V and 0 bases from J; bases unmatched to any gene: 3. The CDR3 totals 13 residues. Specimen: blood. The V gene is TRBV27, the J gene TRBJ2-3; TRBD2 aligns across 8 bases. The receptor's source is a man in his 60s in good health. CDR3 in amino acids: CAISGGSTDTQYF. The CDR3 DNA is TGTGCCATCAGCGGGGGAAGCACAGATACGCAGTATTTT.